The present T cell receptor beta chain was sequenced within a study of blood T cell repertoires in COVID-19. Study summary: Italy, Spain and the United States were the sources of the convalescent and acute COVID-19 samples. T cells, B-cell-depleted T cells, or PBMCs supplied cDNA or gDNA.

Original handling: Using reference gene primer amplification, nucleated cell counts were estimated. The method was immunoSEQ multiplex PCR; TCRdb's version includes in-frame clones alone and lacks a portion of them. V, J and clone size reflect that table, while D and trimming were determined from the DNA. The sample contains some 100,000 clones, 88% of which appear only once. The CDR3 spans 14 residues. V trimming: 6 bases; J trimming: 6 bases; junction bases outside the gene matches: 8. CDR1 is SGHDN and CDR2 is FVKESK in the germline V gene. This receptor was obtained from a woman aged 65 to 85 with acute or convalescent COVID-19. The sequenced sample consisted of peripheral blood. The chain is built from TRBV14 and TRBJ1-2; 9 bases are a match to TRBD1. The CDR3 region is CASSPDRGSNGYTF. DNA of the CDR3: TGTGCCAGCAGTCCGGACAGGGGATCGAATGGCTACACCTTC.